A single sample is the source of the 28 T cell receptor beta chains below, sequenced in a study of T cell repertoires in cytomegalovirus infection. These receptors lack a known antigen. TCRdb independently ran MiXCR on the reads; one entry per CDR3 protein. The sample yields roughly 570,000 distinct CDR3 sequences, under 45% seen once. Sequenced here: cultured PBMCs, sampled from culture after CMV antigen stimulation. The receptors here all came from a human donor in good health (CMV status not recorded). Some clones in this sample may be carry-over from other donors' samples.

The genes are TRBV4-1 and TRBJ2-3, with D possibly being TRBD1 or TRBD2 (6 bases each). From germline, CDR1 is MGHRA and CDR2 YSYEKL. This CDR3 has 15 amino acids. V lost 1 base to trimming and J lost 2 bases, with 10 bases between them. CDR3 nucleotide sequence: TGCGCCAGCAGCCAAGGGTGGGGGGCCACAGATACGCAGTATTTT. Translated: CASSQGWGATDTQYF.

This chain connects TRBV20-1 to TRBJ1-5, with a possible D match to TRBD1 (5 bases). V was clipped by 1 base and J by 5 bases, with 9 bases between them. Germline V lookup: CDR1 DFQATT, CDR2 SNEGSKA (reference sequence). The CDR3 sequence is 13 residues long. CDR3 sequence reads: CSARGDQDQPQHF. CDR3 bases: TGCAGTGCTAGAGGGGACCAAGATCAGCCCCAGCATTTT.

This rearrangement joins TRBV20-1 to TRBJ2-7; D ambiguous. V lost 7 bases and J 3 bases, leaving 13 bases between the germline ends. Germline V gene lookup returns CDR1 DFQATT and CDR2 SNEGSKA (reference sequence). The CDR3 has 12 residues. This CDR3 reads CSGVGQFYEQYF. The CDR3 coding sequence is TGCAGTGGGGTCGGTCAATTCTACGAGCAGTACTTC.

V is TRBV7-2 and J is TRBJ2-5; D is possibly TRBD2 (6 bases). The V end was cut by 4 bases, the J end by 3 bases, with 9 bases between. In germline, CDR1 is SGHTA, CDR2 FQGNSA. The CDR3 loop spans 13 amino acids. CDR3 residues: CASSWGEKETQYF. The CDR3 DNA reads TGTGCCAGCAGCTGGGGGGAAAAAGAGACCCAGTACTTC.

V gene TRBV7-2 combines with J gene TRBJ2-7, with D hard to call. V lost 1 base and J lost 7, with 17 bases in between. This CDR3 spans 15 amino acids. In germline, CDR1 is SGHTA, CDR2 FQGNSA. CDR3: CASSLVVTKTKEQYF. The CDR3 coding sequence is TGTGCCAGCAGCTTAGTTGTGACCAAAACTAAGGAGCAGTACTTC.

V is TRBV10-3 and J is TRBJ2-5, with 11 bases aligning to TRBD2. There are 15 residues in the CDR3. Trimming took 9 bases from V and 5 from J; bases not matched to a gene: 11. The germline V gene encodes CDR1 ENHRY and CDR2 SYGVKD. CDR3 loop: CAISLAGGPEETQYF. The CDR3 DNA reads TGTGCCATATCTTTAGCGGGAGGGCCGGAGGAGACCCAGTACTTC.

This clonotype was observed a few times. V usage is TRBV19 and J usage is TRBJ2-2; 7 positions match TRBD1. Trimming removed 9 bases from V and 13 bases from J; junction bases left unmatched: 14. The CDR3 length is 13 residues. Germline V CDR1 and CDR2: LNHDA, SQIVND (reference sequence). CDR3 sequence: CASQPDRESSLFF. In DNA, the CDR3 is TGTGCCAGCCAACCAGACAGGGAGAGTTCGCTGTTTTTT.

This rearrangement joins TRBV6-1 to TRBJ2-7, with D maybe TRBD2 (6 bases). The CDR3 has 16 amino acids. V lost 0 bases and J 0 bases, leaving 12 bases between the germline ends. Germline CDR1 is MNHNS and CDR2 is SASEGT. The CDR3 loop reads CASSEALGTFSYEQYF. The CDR3 region has the DNA TGTGCCAGCAGTGAAGCGCTTGGGACTTTCTCCTACGAGCAGTACTTC.

In its sample, this clonotype was seen a few times. This chain uses TRBV7-8 with TRBJ2-2; D gene ambiguous. The CDR3 is made up of 15 amino acids. V lost 3 bases and J lost 4, with 12 bases in between. Germline CDR1 and CDR2: SGHVS and FQNEAQ. CDR3 bases: TGTGCCAGCAGCTTGAGACACATTGGCACCGGGGAGCTGTTTTTT. Translated: CASSLRHIGTGELFF.

The gene calls are TRBV5-6 and TRBJ1-4; possible D gene TRBD1, 6 bases. Germline assignment: CDR1 SGHDT and CDR2 YYEEEE. The CDR3 has 16 residues. The V gene lost 4 bases and the J gene lost 7 bases, with 20 bases spanning the gap. The CDR3 here is CASSGPRGAQSEKLFF. DNA of the CDR3: TGTGCCAGCAGCGGACCCCGGGGGGCGCAGAGTGAAAAACTGTTTTTT.

The CDR3 protein is CSARPEDRNNYGYTF. The CDR3 DNA reads as TGCAGTGCTAGACCCGAGGACCGAAATAACTATGGCTACACCTTC. This sequence joins TRBV20-1 and TRBJ1-2; no reliable D call. The V end was cut by 2 bases, the J end by 1 base, with 14 bases between. Germline CDR1 and CDR2: DFQATT and SNEGSKA (reference sequence). The CDR3 extends over 15 amino acids.

The chain couples TRBV12-5 to TRBJ2-2, with D possibly TRBD2 on 5 matching bases. Germline CDR1 LGHNT, CDR2 FRNRAP. The length of the CDR3 is 15 residues. Trimming left V 7 bases short and J 0 bases short, with 12 bases between. The CDR3 bases are TGTGCTAGTGCCAAAGGAGGTACGAACACCGGGGAGCTGTTTTTT. The encoded protein is CASAKGGTNTGELFF.

The chain employs TRBV20-1 and TRBJ2-1; the match to TRBD2 covers 9 bases. The CDR3 has 17 amino acids. The germline gives CDR1 DFQATT, CDR2 SNEGSKA (reference sequence). The V and J ends lost 3 bases and 0 bases, in that order; junction bases with no gene match: 9. In DNA form, the CDR3 reads TGCAGTGCTAGGCAAGCGGGGGGTACCTACTCCTACAATGAGCAGTTCTTC. Translating gives CSARQAGGTYSYNEQFF.

V gene TRBV5-1 combines with J gene TRBJ2-3, with D tentatively TRBD1 (6 bases). The CDR3 extends over 17 amino acids. V lost 4 bases to trimming and J lost 5 bases, with 23 bases between them. CDR1 is SGHRS and CDR2 is YFSETQ in the germline V gene. The CDR3 reads CASSGTGTAGRGDTQYF. The CDR3 nucleotides read TGCGCCAGCAGCGGCACAGGGACGGCTGGTAGAGGAGATACGCAGTATTTT. Together with reference TRBV5-1 and TRBJ2-3, the CDR3 gives the full variable domain: KAGVTQTPRYLIKTRGQQVTLSCSPISGHRSVSWYQQTPGQGLQFLFEYFSETQRNKGNFPGRFSGRQFSNSRSEMNVSTLELGDSALYLCASSGTGTAGRGDTQYFGPGTRLTVL.

This clonotype has more than one count but fewer than ten. This sequence joins TRBV5-4 and TRBJ1-2; 9 bases agree with TRBD1. J was trimmed by 6 bases and V by 4 bases; bases with no gene match: 10. Germline V gene lookup returns CDR1 SGHNT and CDR2 YYREEE (reference sequence). The CDR3 is made up of 15 amino acids. The CDR3 sequence is CASSGGTGRLDGYTF. The CDR3 region has the DNA TGTGCCAGCAGCGGGGGGACAGGGCGCTTAGATGGCTACACCTTC.

This rearrangement joins TRBV24-1 to TRBJ2-1, with 13 bases that match TRBD2. Germline values: CDR1 KGHDR, CDR2 SFDVKD. Germline trimming cut 4 bases from V and 5 bases from J; bases unmatched to any gene: 4. CDR3 length: 16 residues. DNA of the CDR3: TGTGCCACCAGTGAGACGGGACTAGCGGGGCACAATGAGCAGTTCTTC. It codes for CATSETGLAGHNEQFF.

This clonotype came up once. The V call is TRBV12-3 or TRBV12-4, the J call TRBJ1-3; D unresolved. V was pared by 0 bases and J by 0 bases, with 6 bases between. The CDR3 runs to 15 residues. In DNA form, the CDR3 reads TGTGCCAGCAGTTTAGCGCACGTCTCTGGAAACACCATATATTTT. Encoded protein: CASSLAHVSGNTIYF.

In this sample, this clonotype turned up a few times. The rearrangement uses TRBV11-2 and TRBJ2-7; TRBD2 matches at 11 bases. The CDR3 is made up of 16 amino acids. J gave up 3 bases and V 4 bases, and 8 bases lay outside the gene matches. Germline V gene sequence: CDR1 SGHAT, CDR2 FQNNGV. CDR3 nucleotide sequence: TGTGCCAGCAGCTCAGGAACTAGCGGGGGAAACTACGAGCAGTACTTC. It codes for CASSSGTSGGNYEQYF.

This clonotype showed up just a few times. The gene calls are TRBV4-1 and TRBJ2-3; D assignment may be TRBD1 or TRBD2 (5 bases each). CDR3 length: 17 amino acids. Looked up from germline, CDR1 is MGHRA and CDR2 is YSYEKL. The V and J ends lost 1 base and 3 bases respectively, with 17 bases between them. Here the CDR3 DNA reads TGCGCCAGCAGCCAAGGACCTGGGGGAGTATCGACAGATACGCAGTATTTT. It yields the protein CASSQGPGGVSTDTQYF.

This clonotype was counted between two and nine times. CDR3 sequence (DNA): TGTGCCAGCAGCTTAGGGCAGACCTACAATGAGCAGTTCTTC. It encodes CASSLGQTYNEQFF. The V and J genes are TRBV7-2 and TRBJ2-1; no reliable D call. The CDR3 is made up of 14 amino acids. Germline values: CDR1 SGHTA, CDR2 FQGNSA. Trimming took off 1 base at V and 2 bases at J, with 6 bases between the two ends.

The chain's CDR3 is CASSWGLYSNQPQHF. The DNA of the CDR3 is TGTGCCAGCAGCTGGGGACTCTATAGCAATCAGCCCCAGCATTTT. The rearrangement links TRBV7-6 to TRBJ1-5, with D possibly TRBD1 on 5 matching bases. Trimming took off 4 bases at V and 0 bases at J, with 10 bases between the two ends. Germline V lookup: CDR1 SGHVS, CDR2 FNYEAQ. The CDR3 is 15 amino acids.

This clonotype was counted only a few times. This sequence joins TRBV27 and TRBJ2-7, with 11 nucleotides matching TRBD2. The CDR3 runs 15 residues. Germline CDR1 and CDR2: MNHEY and SMNVEV (reference sequence). The V and J ends lost 6 bases and 6 bases, in that order; junction bases with no gene match: 10. The CDR3 sequence: CASSLAGGPVGEQYF. DNA for the CDR3: TGTGCCAGCAGCTTAGCGGGAGGGCCGGTCGGCGAGCAGTACTTC.

Only a few counts were recorded for this clonotype. The rearrangement joins TRBV7-2 to TRBJ2-5; 10 bases fit TRBD2. Trimming took 4 bases from V and 2 from J; bases not matched to a gene: 4. The length of the CDR3 is 15 residues. Germline-derived CDR1 and CDR2 are SGHTA and FQGNSA. CDR3 sequence (DNA): TGTGCCAGCAGCTCCACTAGCGGGGCGCAAGAGACCCAGTACTTC. Protein product: CASSSTSGAQETQYF. The full variable domain, its missing parts supplied by reference TRBV7-2 and TRBJ2-5, is GAGVSQSPSNKVTEKGKDVELRCDPISGHTALYWYRQSLGQGLEFLIYFQGNSAPDKSGLPSDRFSAERTGGSVSTLTIQRTQQEDSAVYLCASSSTSGAQETQYFGPGTRLLVL.

This clonotype was observed a few times. The genes are TRBV7-2 and TRBJ2-7; D is possibly TRBD2 (6 bases). The CDR3 covers 14 residues. Per germline, CDR1 SGHTA and CDR2 FQGNSA. V shed 3 bases and J shed 3 bases, with 12 bases lying between them. CDR3 DNA sequence: TGTGCCAGCAGCTTTAGGGACGGGGGCTACGAGCAGTACTTC. It encodes CASSFRDGGYEQYF.

This chain connects TRBV7-6 to TRBJ2-1; D is perhaps TRBD2 (5 bases). CDR3 length: 16 amino acids. Between the trimmed V and J ends, which lost 5 bases and 4 bases, there was a span of 18 bases. CDR1 is SGHVS, CDR2 FNYEAQ, per germline. CDR3 sequence (DNA): TGTGCCAGCAGCGATGAGCGGAACATTTGGTACAATGAGCAGTTCTTC. Residues: CASSDERNIWYNEQFF.

There are a few counts of this clonotype. The chain has TRBV5-6 and TRBJ2-5, with TRBD1 identical over 9 bases. Trimming removed 5 bases from V and 5 bases from J; junction bases left unmatched: 13. Germline CDR1 reads SGHDT; CDR2 reads YYEEEE. This CDR3 region has 16 residues. The CDR3 is CASSPGQGGRWETQYF. CDR3 nucleotide sequence: TGTGCCAGCAGTCCGGGACAGGGAGGCCGGTGGGAGACCCAGTACTTC.

This clonotype has just a few counts. The V gene is TRBV7-6, the J gene TRBJ2-1; 9 bases are shared with TRBD1. Germline lookup yields CDR1 SGHVS and CDR2 FNYEAQ. V gave up 1 base and J gave up 9 bases; unmatched junction bases: 16. This CDR3 is built from 18 residues. For the CDR3, the DNA is TGTGCCAGCAGCTTAGGTACAGGGGGCGAGCTCTACATGTTTGAGCAGTTCTTC. Amino acids: CASSLGTGGELYMFEQFF.

The V and J genes are TRBV20-1 and TRBJ2-6; 7 positions match TRBD1. The CDR3 totals 14 residues. After removal of 4 bases from V and 1 base from J, the junction contained 1 base not matched to a gene. CDR1 and CDR2 (germline): DFQATT, SNEGSKA (reference sequence). The CDR3 reads CSAKGASGANVLTF. The CDR3 coding sequence is TGCAGTGCTAAGGGGGCATCTGGGGCCAACGTCCTGACTTTC.